A single sample gave rise to the 28 T cell receptor beta chains below, sequenced in a study of T cell clonotyping in hematopoietic cell transplantation. Here immunoSEQ multiplex PCR was the method, and the copy in TCRdb shows in-frame clones only, minus some. The data contain roughly 9,300 clones, approximately 55% of them singletons. Sequencing used peripheral blood mononuclear cells, obtained 100 days after allogeneic stem cell transplant. These receptors all stem from a female patient aged 50-65 years who had an allogeneic stem cell transplant from an unrelated donor, so the T cells may come from the graft donor. Some clones in this sample may be carry-over from other donors' samples.

Only one count was recorded for this clone. The chain has TRBV30 and TRBJ1-4, with a tentative D call TRBD1 (5 bases). This CDR3 has 14 amino acids. Germline V lookup: CDR1 GTSNPN, CDR2 SVGIG (reference sequence). Trimming pared 3 bases from V and 4 bases from J, leaving 12 bases between. CDR3 in amino acids: CAWSRTRYNEKLFF. The CDR3 DNA sequence: TGTGCCTGGAGCCGGACAAGGTATAATGAAAAACTGTTTTTT.

Here the CDR3 reads CASTLSSAAPYGYTF. CDR3 in DNA: TGTGCCAGCACCCTAAGCTCTGCAGCTCCTTATGGCTACACCTTC. The genes are TRBV6-5 and TRBJ1-2; D remains unclear. Trimming pared 7 bases from V and 5 bases from J, leaving 20 bases between. Germline CDR1 and CDR2: MNHEY and SVGAGI. The CDR3 is 15 amino acids.

This chain joins TRBV2 and TRBJ1-2; 10 nucleotides line up with TRBD1. V trimming: 7 bases; J trimming: 2 bases; junction bases outside the gene matches: 4. CDR1 is SNHLY and CDR2 is FYNNEI in the germline V gene. CDR3 size: 14 residues. The DNA for the CDR3 is TGTGCCAGCATTAGGACAGGGGGAAACTATGGCTACACCTTC. Protein: CASIRTGGNYGYTF.

V is TRBV30 and J is TRBJ2-4; D possibly corresponds to TRBD2 (6 bases). Germline V gene data show CDR1 as GTSNPN and CDR2 as SVGIG (reference sequence). The CDR3 loop spans 12 amino acids. Trimming cost V 2 bases and J 8 bases, with 10 bases left between them. Here the CDR3 DNA reads TGTGCCTGGAGTCCGCGGGGAGACATTCAGTACTTC. Translated: CAWSPRGDIQYF.

There are a few counts of this clone. This sequence joins TRBV30 and TRBJ2-2; D remains ambiguous. CDR1 and CDR2 (germline): GTSNPN, SVGIG (reference sequence). V gave up 5 bases and J gave up 6 bases, with 13 bases separating them. This CDR3 comprises 13 residues. CDR3 loop: CAWSRFRPGELFF. The DNA for the CDR3 is TGTGCCTGGTCACGATTTAGGCCCGGGGAGCTGTTTTTT.

The V call is TRBV5-1, the J call TRBJ1-2; 8 nucleotides match TRBD1. This CDR3 region has 14 residues. V was clipped by 4 bases and J by 2 bases; unmatched bases: 4. Germline V CDR1 and CDR2: SGHRS, YFSETQ. The chain's CDR3 is CASSPRDRNYGYTF. The CDR3 coding sequence is TGCGCCAGCAGCCCCCGGGACAGGAACTATGGCTACACCTTC.

This clone has only a few counts. J is TRBJ2-7 and V is TRBV5-8; the D gene is possibly TRBD1 (6 bases). There are 13 residues in the CDR3. The V and J ends lost 4 bases and 2 bases respectively, with 10 bases between them. Germline V gives CDR1 SGHTS, CDR2 YDEGEE. CDR3 sequence (DNA): TGTGCCAGCAGCCGGGGACATACCTACGAGCAGTACTTC. Amino acids: CASSRGHTYEQYF.

In this sample, this clone turned up once. V usage is TRBV20-1 and J usage is TRBJ1-2; the D is unclear. The germline V gene has CDR1 DFQATT and CDR2 SNEGSKA (reference sequence). The CDR3 is made up of 11 amino acids. With 7 bases removed from V and 6 bases from J, the gap between germline ends came to 12 bases. The CDR3 bases are TGCAGTGTTGGAACCCCCGATGGCTACACCTTC. Amino acids: CSVGTPDGYTF.

This chain joins TRBV6-1 and TRBJ1-1; no reliable D call. The germline gives CDR1 MNHNS, CDR2 SASEGT. This CDR3 is built from 13 residues. With 6 bases removed from V and 1 base from J, the gap between germline ends came to 9 bases. The CDR3 sequence is CASRFTRNTEAFF. The CDR3 DNA follows: TGTGCCAGCAGATTTACTAGGAACACTGAAGCTTTCTTT.

This clone was recorded a few times. This chain links TRBV30 with TRBJ1-1; D remains unclear. The V gene's germline CDR1 is GTSNPN and CDR2 SVGIG (reference sequence). Trimming shortened V by 4 bases and J by 0 bases, and 9 bases separated the two germline ends. This CDR3 has 13 amino acids. This CDR3 reads CAWTNGMNTEAFF. In nucleotides, the CDR3 is TGTGCCTGGACGAACGGGATGAACACTGAAGCTTTCTTT.

This clone was picked up a small number of times. V is TRBV28 and J is TRBJ2-7; D possibly corresponds to TRBD2 (5 bases). V shed 1 base and J shed 7 bases, with 11 bases lying between them. Germline CDR1 reads MDHEN; CDR2 reads SYDVKM. The CDR3 contains 13 residues. CDR3 in DNA: TGTGCCAGCAGTTTATATCGGGGTCTGGAGCAGTACTTC. Its translation: CASSLYRGLEQYF.

The chain carries TRBV6-1 and TRBJ1-6; possibly TRBD1 for D (6 bases). Germline CDR1 MNHNS, CDR2 SASEGT. This CDR3 region has 15 residues. The ends were cut back, 9 bases at V and 11 bases at J, with 23 bases in the middle. CDR3 bases: TGTGCCAGTATCCGTAGGTCGGACAGCATGCCACCCCTCCACTTT. It yields the protein CASIRRSDSMPPLHF.

V gene TRBV25-1 combines with J gene TRBJ2-2; 9 bases agree with TRBD1. Per the germline V gene, CDR1 is MGHDK and CDR2 is SYGVNS. The CDR3 covers 16 residues. The junction had 5 bases not matched to a gene; V was cut back by 3 bases and J by 3 bases. The CDR3 loop reads CASSDRTGVDTGELFF. The CDR3, as DNA: TGTGCCAGCAGTGACCGGACAGGGGTGGACACCGGGGAGCTGTTTTTT.

This clone turned up a few times. This chain uses TRBV30 with TRBJ1-2; perhaps TRBD1 as D (6 bases). V gave up 0 bases and J gave up 4 bases, with 15 bases separating them. Germline V CDR1 and CDR2: GTSNPN, SVGIG (reference sequence). The CDR3 sequence is 15 residues long. In DNA, the CDR3 is TGTGCCTGGAGTGTCCAACTCACAGGGTTCTATGGCTACACCTTC. Encoded protein: CAWSVQLTGFYGYTF.

This clone has only a few counts. The rearrangement links TRBV6-5 to TRBJ2-7; D tentatively fits TRBD1 or TRBD2 (5 bases each). V was pared by 6 bases and J by 6 bases, with 18 bases between. The germline CDR1 and CDR2 sequences are MNHEY and SVGAGI. This CDR3 contains 14 residues. The CDR3 DNA reads TGTGCCAGCAGACCAACCTATGGGGGTGGCGAGCAGTACTTC. This codes for CASRPTYGGGEQYF.

The rearrangement links TRBV6-5 to TRBJ1-2, with TRBD1 as a possible D gene (5 bases). The V and J ends lost 4 bases and 6 bases respectively, with 15 bases between them. This CDR3 contains 14 residues. In germline, CDR1 is MNHEY, CDR2 SVGAGI. CDR3 in amino acids: CASSLSGAVDGYTF. The CDR3, as DNA: TGTGCCAGCAGTTTATCCGGGGCGGTGGATGGCTACACCTTC.

The J gene is TRBJ1-1, the V gene TRBV30, with TRBD1 as a possible D gene (6 bases). Germline V gene lookup returns CDR1 GTSNPN and CDR2 SVGIG (reference sequence). This CDR3 contains 10 residues. CDR3 in amino acids: CAGQGTEAFF. In DNA, the CDR3 is TGTGCTGGGCAGGGGACTGAAGCTTTCTTT.

V and J are TRBV27 and TRBJ1-2; D is ambiguous. The germline V gene has CDR1 MNHEY and CDR2 SMNVEV (reference sequence). CDR3 length equals 12 residues. Trimming removed 2 bases from V and 10 bases from J, with 11 bases in between. CDR3 in DNA: TGTGCCAGCAGTTTAACTGGGGTGCACTACACCTTC. It is translated as CASSLTGVHYTF.

This clone was seen only a few times. This chain's CDR3 is CASSYSRDGKEAFF. For the CDR3, the DNA is TGTGCCAGCAGTTACTCGAGGGACGGTAAGGAAGCTTTCTTT. The chain couples TRBV6-5 to TRBJ1-1; D is possibly TRBD1 (5 bases). From germline, CDR1 is MNHEY and CDR2 SVGAGI. Trimming shortened V by 0 bases and J by 8 bases, and 13 bases separated the two germline ends. The CDR3 has 14 residues.

This clone appeared once. The chain couples TRBV29-1 to TRBJ2-3; a weak D match, TRBD2 (5 bases). The CDR3 loop spans 13 amino acids. V was trimmed by 6 bases and J by 0 bases, leaving 10 bases between them. Germline lookup yields CDR1 SQVTM and CDR2 ANQGSEA. The CDR3 region is CSVRGTSTDTQYF. In DNA, the CDR3 is TGCAGCGTCCGGGGTACTAGCACAGATACGCAGTATTTT.

This clone was recorded a few times. This chain uses TRBV25-1 with TRBJ1-6; 8 bases match TRBD1. V trimming: 9 bases; J trimming: 10 bases; junction bases outside the gene matches: 17. CDR3 length equals 16 residues. Per the germline V gene, CDR1 is MGHDK and CDR2 is SYGVNS. This CDR3 is CASSRGGRGPTSPLHF. Written as DNA, the CDR3 is TGTGCCAGTTCTCGAGGGGGCAGGGGGCCCACCTCACCCCTCCACTTT.

The genes are TRBV7-9 and TRBJ1-2, with a possible D match to TRBD1 (5 bases). The CDR3 spans 15 residues. CDR1 SEHNR and CDR2 FQNEAQ come from the germline V gene (reference sequence). V lost 4 bases and J lost 6, with 18 bases in between. CDR3 protein: CASSSAGLQRDGYTF. For the CDR3, the DNA is TGTGCCAGCAGCTCAGCAGGGCTGCAGAGGGATGGCTACACCTTC.

The CDR3 DNA reads TGTGCCAGCAGCCAAGATGAGGATAGCGGGGGGGCGGAGACCCAGTACTTC. Translated: CASSQDEDSGGAETQYF. The chain has TRBV4-2 and TRBJ2-5, with TRBD2 matching over 11 bases. There are 17 residues in the CDR3. V shed 0 bases, J shed 5 bases, and the junction held 8 bases outside the gene matches. Germline V gives CDR1 LGHNA, CDR2 YNFKEQ.

The chain joins TRBV29-1 to TRBJ1-5; D unresolved. CDR3 length: 12 residues. V dropped 5 bases and J dropped 5 bases, with 10 bases sitting between them. Per the germline V gene, CDR1 is SQVTM and CDR2 is ANQGSEA. CDR3 DNA sequence: TGCAGCGTTAGGGTTGGGGATCAGCCCCAGCATTTT. Its protein product is CSVRVGDQPQHF.

The rearrangement uses TRBV13 and TRBJ2-1; 7 bases map to TRBD2. Germline V gene sequence: CDR1 PRHDT, CDR2 FYEKMQ (reference sequence). CDR3 length equals 15 residues. After removal of 5 bases from V and 3 bases from J, the junction contained 7 bases not matched to a gene. The CDR3 nucleotides read TGTGCCAGCAGCATTGGACTAGAACACTACAATGAGCAGTTCTTC. Translated, it gives CASSIGLEHYNEQFF.

V is TRBV6-6 and J is TRBJ1-5; no definite D call. Trimming shortened V by 6 bases and J by 0 bases, and 12 bases separated the two germline ends. The CDR3 loop spans 15 amino acids. Germline assignment: CDR1 MNHNY and CDR2 SVGAGI (reference sequence). The CDR3 DNA reads TGTGCCAGCAGCACAACAAGAAATAGCAATCAGCCCCAGCATTTT. This sequence encodes CASSTTRNSNQPQHF.

This rearrangement joins TRBV30 to TRBJ1-3, with D perhaps matching TRBD1 (6 bases). V was trimmed by 8 bases and J by 0 bases, leaving 14 bases between them. This CDR3 has 14 amino acids. CDR1 is GTSNPN and CDR2 is SVGIG in the germline V gene (reference sequence). The CDR3 sequence: CASRRTVSGNTIYF. As DNA, the CDR3 is TGTGCCAGTCGTCGGACAGTCTCTGGAAACACCATATATTTT.

The V and J genes are TRBV29-1 and TRBJ1-5; D might be TRBD1 (6 bases). Germline assignment: CDR1 SQVTM and CDR2 ANQGSEA. V dropped 7 bases and J dropped 0 bases, with 13 bases sitting between them. This CDR3 is built from 14 residues. Written as DNA, the CDR3 is TGCAGCGCAGGGGACTCTAATAGCAATCAGCCCCAGCATTTT. This codes for CSAGDSNSNQPQHF.